The 25 T cell receptor beta chains below come from one sample, sequenced in a study of cytomegalovirus exposure and HLA in healthy donors (dated by TCRdb to 2017 to 2019). To prepare the library, the immunoSEQ multiplex PCR assay was applied. A mixture of 60 forward primers for TCR Vbeta segments and 13 reverse primers for TCR Jbeta segments was used in the multiplex PCR. TCRdb mirrors the immuneACCESS table, restricted to in-frame sequences. Some clones are absent from its copies; in checked studies, under half trace to an unresolved V gene, and the reason for the others is unknown. The sample has about 94,000 clones on record, around 8% of them singletons. Together, the top ten hold 2% to 2.5% of the sample. Sequencing was carried out using PBMCs. The receptors shown here come from a man between 45 and 60 years old in good health and CMV-seronegative.

This clone was detected only a few times. The chain employs TRBV9 and TRBJ1-1; the D is unclear. The length of the CDR3 is 13 residues. V was shortened by 0 bases and J by 5 bases, with 8 bases between the two germline ends. The V gene's germline CDR1 is SGDLS and CDR2 YYNGEE. The CDR3 DNA follows: TGTGCCAGCAGCGTAGCTCTAGGAACTGAAGCTTTCTTT. Residues: CASSVALGTEAFF.

The V call is TRBV2, the J call TRBJ2-5, with D maybe TRBD2 (5 bases). The CDR3 length is 13 residues. Trimming stripped 6 bases from V and 5 bases from J, with 13 bases between. In germline, CDR1 is SNHLY, CDR2 FYNNEI. The CDR3 DNA reads as TGTGCCAGCAGGGACTTTTGGGTTGAGACCCAGTACTTC. Its translation: CASRDFWVETQYF.

This clone occurred a few times. The chain is built from TRBV27 and TRBJ2-5; no definite D call. This CDR3 region has 11 residues. Trimming cost V 6 bases and J 5 bases, with 7 bases left between them. Germline CDR1 and CDR2: MNHEY and SMNVEV (reference sequence). The CDR3 nucleotides read TGTGCCAGCAGCCACTCGGAGACCCAGTACTTC. As protein: CASSHSETQYF.

V is TRBV10-2 and J is TRBJ2-3; TRBD2 might be the D (6 bases). Per germline, CDR1 WSHSY and CDR2 SAAADI. Trimming pared 3 bases from V and 2 bases from J, leaving 15 bases between. The CDR3 is 16 residues long. The CDR3: CASSEMRGGHTDTQYF. CDR3 in DNA: TGCGCCAGCAGTGAAATGAGGGGAGGACACACAGATACGCAGTATTTT.

The V gene is TRBV28, the J gene TRBJ2-5; 7 bases fit TRBD1. Matching the DNA end better, TRBJ2-7 makes the J call doubtful. This CDR3 comprises 15 residues. The germline V gene has CDR1 MDHEN and CDR2 SYDVKM. CDR3 in DNA: TGTGCCAGCAGTTTTTATGGGACAGTGGCCTACGAGCAGTACTTC. Its protein product is CASSFYGTVAYEQYF.

This clone showed up just a few times. The J gene is TRBJ2-3, the V gene TRBV7-3; TRBD2 aligns across 8 bases. CDR1 and CDR2 (germline): SGHTA, FQGTGA. This CDR3 contains 15 residues. Trimming removed 5 bases from V and 0 bases from J; junction bases left unmatched: 4. CDR3 amino acids: CASSQAGVSTDTQYF. In DNA form, the CDR3 reads TGTGCCAGCAGCCAAGCGGGAGTTAGCACAGATACGCAGTATTTT. Variable domain in full (rest from reference TRBV7-3 and TRBJ2-3): GAGVSQTPSNKVTEKGKYVELRCDPISGHTALYWYRQSLGQGPEFLIYFQGTGAADDSGLPNDRFFAVRPEGSVSTLKIQRTERGDSAVYLCASSQAGVSTDTQYFGPGTRLTVL.

The V and J genes are TRBV19 and TRBJ2-1; 9 bases match TRBD1. The J segment lost 4 bases and the V segment lost 5 bases, leaving 6 bases of the junction unmatched. Germline assignment: CDR1 LNHDA and CDR2 SQIVND (reference sequence). The CDR3 consists of 15 residues. CDR3: CASSGRDREYNEQFF. The CDR3 DNA follows: TGTGCCAGTAGTGGCCGGGACAGGGAATACAATGAGCAGTTCTTC.

This chain connects TRBV29-1 to TRBJ2-2; TRBD1 matches 10 bases. The CDR3 length is 13 residues. Germline V CDR1 and CDR2: SQVTM, ANQGSEA. With 7 bases clipped from V and 7 bases from J, the junction kept 6 bases outside the gene matches. CDR3 sequence reads: CSARQGAGGELFF. The CDR3 nucleotides are TGCAGCGCTCGACAGGGGGCAGGCGGGGAGCTGTTTTTT.

CDR3 residues: CASSVGTGGLGYEQYF. As DNA, the CDR3 is TGTGCCAGCAGCGTAGGGACAGGGGGTTTAGGCTACGAGCAGTACTTC. The chain joins TRBV9 to TRBJ2-7, with 10 bases fitting TRBD1. V shed 0 bases and J 3 bases; nucleotides not matched to a gene: 6. The germline V gene encodes CDR1 SGDLS and CDR2 YYNGEE. The CDR3 is 16 amino acids. Complete variable domain (other parts from reference TRBV9 and TRBJ2-7): DSGVTQTPKHLITATGQRVTLRCSPRSGDLSVYWYQQSLDQGLQFLIQYYNGEERAKGNILERFSAQQFPDLHSELNLSSLELGDSALYFCASSVGTGGLGYEQYFGPGTRLTVT.

This clone occurred a few times. The chain employs TRBV27 and TRBJ2-3, with D unclear. The CDR3 loop spans 13 amino acids. From germline, CDR1 is MNHEY and CDR2 SMNVEV (reference sequence). V shed 4 bases and J shed 2 bases, with 7 bases lying between them. The DNA of the CDR3 is TGTGCCAGCAGTTCCCGTTACACAGATACGCAGTATTTT. This gives the protein CASSSRYTDTQYF.

This clone was seen a few times. The gene calls are TRBV7-7 and TRBJ2-7; TRBD2 is a possible D gene (5 bases). Per germline, CDR1 SSHAT and CDR2 FNYEAQ (reference sequence). The CDR3 is made up of 15 amino acids. The CDR3 loop is CASASRIVETYEQYF. In DNA form, the CDR3 reads TGTGCTAGCGCCTCGCGGATCGTTGAAACCTACGAGCAGTACTTC. Full variable domain (rest looked up from reference TRBV7-7 and TRBJ2-7): GAGVSQSPRYKVTKRGQDVTLRCDPISSHATLYWYQQALGQGPEFLTYFNYEAQPDKSGLPSDRFSAERPEGSISTLTIQRTEQRDSAMYRCASASRIVETYEQYFGPGTRLTVT.

The chain couples TRBV7-6 to TRBJ2-5; 9 bases fit TRBD1. The J call may be incorrect, as the DNA end agrees better with TRBJ2-7. The length of the CDR3 is 14 residues. Germline CDR1 SGHVS, CDR2 FNYEAQ. The chain's CDR3 is CASSLGTGNHEQYF. DNA for the CDR3: TGTGCCAGCAGCCTCGGGACAGGGAATCACGAGCAGTACTTC.

V is TRBV4-3 and J is TRBJ2-3; D is possibly TRBD1 (6 bases). Germline-derived CDR1 and CDR2 are LGHNA and YSLEER. Trimming took 0 bases from V and 6 from J, leaving 10 bases between them. The length of the CDR3 is 14 residues. CDR3 sequence: CASSQEGATDTQYF. The CDR3 DNA reads as TGCGCCAGCAGCCAAGAGGGGGCAACCGATACGCAGTATTTT.

J is TRBJ2-1 and V is TRBV27; the match to TRBD2 covers 8 bases. Per germline, CDR1 MNHEY and CDR2 SMNVEV (reference sequence). The CDR3 consists of 14 residues. V lost 6 bases to trimming and J lost 8 bases; unmatched junction nucleotides: 9. The CDR3 spells CASRVLAALDEQFF. CDR3 DNA: TGTGCCAGCAGGGTACTAGCGGCATTAGATGAGCAGTTCTTC.

The chain recombines TRBV10-3 with TRBJ2-1; 8 bases are a match to TRBD2. The CDR3 consists of 14 residues. CDR1 is ENHRY, CDR2 SYGVKD, per germline. With V trimmed by 11 bases and J by 6 bases, 12 bases remained unmatched. The CDR3 here is CAARPGTSFNEQFF. CDR3 DNA sequence: TGTGCCGCCCGTCCCGGGACTAGTTTCAATGAGCAGTTCTTC.

This clone was counted only a few times. V and J are TRBV6-1 and TRBJ2-3; weak D call: TRBD1 (7 bases). CDR3 length: 16 amino acids. Trimming removed 2 bases at V and 4 bases at J, with 16 bases between. Germline loops: CDR1 MNHNS, CDR2 SASEGT. This chain's CDR3 is CASSESSGGSADTQYF. For the CDR3, the DNA is TGTGCCAGCAGTGAATCGTCAGGGGGGTCGGCAGATACGCAGTATTTT.

V and J are TRBV6-5 and TRBJ2-5; D perhaps matches TRBD2 (7 bases). The V gene lost 4 bases and the J gene lost 2 bases, with 14 bases spanning the gap. This CDR3 comprises 15 residues. Germline CDR1 is MNHEY and CDR2 is SVGAGI. CDR3 residues: CASSWQGREQETQYF. The CDR3 DNA is TGTGCCAGCAGTTGGCAGGGGAGGGAGCAAGAGACCCAGTACTTC.

The chain has TRBV28 and TRBJ1-1; D is possibly TRBD1 (5 bases). Germline V lookup: CDR1 MDHEN, CDR2 SYDVKM. V lost 2 bases to trimming and J lost 7 bases, with 8 bases between them. This CDR3 spans 12 amino acids. CDR3 coding DNA: TGTGCCAGCAGTTTAGGGGGGTATGAAGCTTTCTTT. Translation: CASSLGGYEAFF.

This clone was seen only a few times. This chain links TRBV18 with TRBJ1-1; TRBD1 matches 7 bases. This CDR3 is 19 amino acids long. Germline CDR1 is KGHSH and CDR2 is LQKENI. V dropped 0 bases and J dropped 1; count of bases not matched to a gene: 14. This chain's CDR3 is CASSPPSRTGLLKNTEAFF. CDR3 in DNA: TGTGCCAGCTCACCACCATCTCGGACAGGCCTCCTCAAGAACACTGAAGCTTTCTTT.

The chain has TRBV6-1 and TRBJ2-5, with unresolved D. The CDR3 consists of 11 residues. Trimming took off 10 bases at V and 7 bases at J, with 13 bases between the two ends. Looked up from germline, CDR1 is MNHNS and CDR2 is SASEGT. This chain's CDR3 is CATHPPRTQYF. Written as DNA, the CDR3 is TGTGCCACCCACCCGCCGAGGACCCAGTACTTC.

Only a few counts were recorded for this clone. The chain has TRBV5-1 and TRBJ2-2; no reliable D call. Trimming left V 0 bases short and J 2 bases short, with 11 bases between. The CDR3 is made up of 16 amino acids. The germline V gene encodes CDR1 SGHRS and CDR2 YFSETQ. The CDR3 loop is CASSLDSRLNTGELFF. CDR3 nucleotides: TGCGCCAGCAGCTTGGACAGTAGGCTTAACACCGGGGAGCTGTTTTTT. Full variable domain (remainder filled in from reference TRBV5-1 and TRBJ2-2): KAGVTQTPRYLIKTRGQQVTLSCSPISGHRSVSWYQQTPGQGLQFLFEYFSETQRNKGNFPGRFSGRQFSNSRSEMNVSTLELGDSALYLCASSLDSRLNTGELFFGEGSRLTVL.

This clone has more than one count but fewer than ten. The rearrangement uses TRBV27 and TRBJ2-3, with TRBD1 matching over 8 bases. V shed 5 bases, J shed 6 bases, and the junction held 13 bases outside the gene matches. The CDR3 is made up of 16 amino acids. CDR1 and CDR2 (germline): MNHEY, SMNVEV (reference sequence). In DNA, the CDR3 is TGTGCCAGCAGTCCAAGGACAGGGTTGAAGTCCGATACGCAGTATTTT. Encoded protein: CASSPRTGLKSDTQYF.

V usage is TRBV6-1 and J usage is TRBJ1-5; tentatively, D is TRBD1 (5 bases). Germline assignment: CDR1 MNHNS and CDR2 SASEGT. The CDR3 runs 15 residues. V lost 6 bases to trimming and J lost 7 bases, with 19 bases between them. The DNA for the CDR3 is TGTGCCAGCAGCAATCCAGGGTTAGACGGGCAGCCCCAGCATTTT. Its protein is CASSNPGLDGQPQHF.

This clone occurred a few times. V gene TRBV7-2 combines with J gene TRBJ2-2, with D hard to call. The CDR3 runs 14 residues. Looked up from germline, CDR1 is SGHTA and CDR2 is FQGNSA. V shed 2 bases and J shed 6 bases, with 10 bases lying between them. CDR3 sequence (DNA): TGTGCCAGCAGCTTAAATCCGTCCCCCGGGGAGCTGTTTTTT. Protein sequence: CASSLNPSPGELFF.

This chain joins TRBV7-8 and TRBJ1-2, with a weak D call TRBD1 (5 bases). Per germline, CDR1 SGHVS and CDR2 FQNEAQ. The CDR3 extends over 14 amino acids. V was cut by 3 bases and J by 4 bases, with 12 bases left in between. CDR3 bases: TGTGCCAGCAGCTTCGGGGGAGAGGGCTATGGCTACACCTTC. Protein sequence: CASSFGGEGYGYTF. The full variable domain, with the rest looked up from reference TRBV7-8 and TRBJ1-2, is GAGVSQSPRYKVAKRGQDVALRCDPISGHVSLFWYQQALGQGPEFLTYFQNEAQLDKSGLPSDRFFAERPEGSVSTLKIQRTQQEDSAVYLCASSFGGEGYGYTFGSGTRLTVV.